This T cell receptor beta chain appears in the sequencing data of a study of early T cells in non-severe SARS-CoV-2 infection. The wider study: Bulk RNA taken from unsorted whole blood was sequenced, leaving chains unpaired.

This clonotype appeared a few times. The CDR3 is 15 residues long. V lost 4 bases, J lost 4 bases, and 16 bases lay in between. A single record per CDR3 protein comes from TCRdb applying MiXCR to the 5' RACE reads. Of over 50,000 distinct CDR3 sequences detected, approximately 8% appear once; the ten largest clones hold 9.4%. J is TRBJ1-2 and V is TRBV12-3 or TRBV12-4, with D perhaps matching TRBD1 (6 bases). Sequencing was done on a sample of whole blood. The TCR comes from an adult who was a healthcare worker with PCR-confirmed SARS-CoV-2 infection or an uninfected control (not recorded which). CDR3 in DNA: TGTGCCAGCAGTTCATTACGGGACACGGGCTATGGCTACACCTTC. Translation gives CASSSLRDTGYGYTF.